This TCR beta chain was profiled in a study of IL-17A CD8 T cells in psoriatic arthritis synovium. Study-wide context: The study was designed to define the phenotype, molecular profile and function of synovial IL-17A+CD8+ T cells in the pathogenesis of psoriatic arthritis.

After DNA extraction (Qiagen), TCRbeta V-D-J rearrangements were amplified in a bias-controlled manner and then sequenced at high throughput (immunoSEQ; Adaptive Biotech). The study's own analysis went as follows. The immunoSEQ Analyzer platform was used for sequence-level analysis of productive sequences. Clonality was calculated as 1 minus Pielou's evenness, so values run from 0 (highly polyclonal) up to 1 (monoclonal). Repertoire overlap between subsets was quantified with the Morisita index, from 0 (no similarity) to 1 (complete similarity). TCRdb carries this immuneACCESS record with in-frame sequences only. Its versions omit some clonotypes, under half of them owing to an unresolved V gene in the studies checked, with the rest unexplained. The DNA gave D and trimming, while V, J and clone size come from that table. The sample records fewer than 2,500 clones, around 68% of which are singletons. The leading ten clones occupy roughly a tenth of the sample.

This clone was recorded a few times. Its antigen is still unknown. No qualities accompany the bases; no much larger clone lies one base away. There are 15 amino acids in the CDR3, from cysteine to valine inclusive. The sequence is cut down to CDR3 DNA, 45 bases in frame from base 1. V lost 5 bases and J lost 2 bases; the stretch between them is 16 bases long. CDR1 MNHEY and CDR2 SVGAGI are derived from the germline V gene. The full study reports these points: TCR sequencing covered only a few patients, which the authors acknowledged as a limited sample size. Although most synovial CD8+ subsets stayed polyclonal, some individual clones made up over 4.5% of the repertoire. Cells were obtained from synovial fluid rather than synovial tissue, because no psoriatic arthritis synovial tissue samples were available.

Synovial fluid effusions were aspirated from the actively inflamed joints of patients with psoriatic arthritis. Memory CD8+ T cells in synovial fluid were sorted patient by patient into Tc17 (IL-17A+) cells, bulk memory cells and Tc1 (IL-17A-IFNgamma+) cells in order to compare their TCR repertoires. The psoriatic arthritis patients fulfilled the Classification of Psoriatic Arthritis Study Group (CASPAR) criteria. For the bulk memory CD8+ T cell sort, CD45RA-CD27+/- cells were combined with CD45RA+CD27- cells. In a few patients with psoriatic arthritis, sorted CD8+ T cell subsets from synovial fluid were put through TCRbeta sequencing. Synovial fluid mononuclear cells were isolated using Lymphoprep and were cryopreserved in liquid nitrogen prior to use. Roughly 50% fetal calf serum and around 10% dimethyl sulfoxide were contained in the cryopreservation medium.

The TCR originated in a human donor with psoriatic arthritis. The chain was built from TRBV6-5 and TRBJ2-7; the D gene is perhaps TRBD1, from 6 matching bases. Sequencing was done on a sample of memory CD8+ T cells from synovial fluid. This specimen's cell subset or site label, per the study, means: bulk memory CD8+ T cells (CD45RA-CD27+/- and CD45RA+CD27-). The CDR3 has the sequence CASSGRDTLTYEQYV. The DNA sequence is as follows: TGTGCCAGCAGTGGTCGGGACACCCTCACCTACGAGCAGTACGTC.